This is a list of T cell receptor beta chains from one sample in a study of blood T cell repertoires in COVID-19. Sequenced by immunoSEQ multiplex PCR; TCRdb stores in-frame clones only, minus some. The table has 30,000 or so clones, around 86% seen once. Material: peripheral blood. These receptors originate from a woman older than 75 with active or convalescent COVID-19. Both conserved end residues are part of each CDR3. The D gene is left open where the match is weak. Rows give clone size only sometimes, using once, few, many, or a class for an expanded clone.

J gene | V gene | clone size | D gene | CDR3 DNA | CDR3 protein
TRBJ1-4 | TRBV2 | - | TRBD1 | TGTGCCAGCAGAAAGACAGGGGTAAACAACGAAAAACTGTTTTTT | CASRKTGVNNEKLFF
TRBJ2-5 | TRBV5-1 | - | - | TGCGCCAGCAGCTTACAGGGGGGGGAGACCCAGTACTTC | CASSLQGGETQYF
TRBJ2-1 | TRBV7-3 | once | - | TGTGCCAGCAGCTTAGGGGGCCGGCAGTTCTTC | CASSLGGRQFF
TRBJ2-5 | TRBV5-1 | - | - | TGCGCCAGCAGTCCGCCCGAGGGGGTCCAAGAGACCCAGTACTTC | CASSPPEGVQETQYF
TRBJ1-5 | TRBV28 | once | - | TGTGCCAGCAGTAACTACCGGGGTCAGCCCCAGCATTTT | CASSNYRGQPQHF
TRBJ1-3 | TRBV28 | - | - | TGTGCCATTCAGGGACTTCCCTCTGGAAACACCATATATTTT | CAIQGLPSGNTIYF
TRBJ2-5 | TRBV29-1 | - | - | TGCAGTGGAGGAGCCCTCCAAGAGACCCAGTACTTC | CSGGALQETQYF
TRBJ2-7 | TRBV7-3 | - | - | TGTGCCAGCAGCTTAAGTACGAGCTACGAGCAGTACTTC | CASSLSTSYEQYF
TRBJ1-3 | TRBV6-6 | - | - | TGTGCCAGCAGTTATGGCGGGGACTCTGGAAACACCATATATTTT | CASSYGGDSGNTIYF
TRBJ1-1 | TRBV27 | - | TRBD1 | TGTGCCAGCAGTCAGACAGGGTACAGCACTGAAGCTTTCTTT | CASSQTGYSTEAFF
TRBJ2-2 | TRBV18 | - | - | TGTGCCAGCTCACAAAAGACGGGGGCGAACACCGGGGAGCTGTTTTTT | CASSQKTGANTGELFF
TRBJ2-3 | TRBV28 | - | TRBD2 | TGTGCCAGCAGTTGGGGACGGGGGGGCACAGATACGCAGTATTTT | CASSWGRGGTDTQYF
TRBJ2-2 | TRBV19 | - | TRBD2 | TGTGCCAGTAGTAAGGGACTAGCGGGAGGAACCGGGGAGCTGTTTTTT | CASSKGLAGGTGELFF
TRBJ1-2 | TRBV25-1 | - | TRBD1 | TGTGCCAGCAGTGAATGGGGGACAGGGGACTTGCATGGCTACACCTTC | CASSEWGTGDLHGYTF
TRBJ1-2 | TRBV18 | - | - | TGTGCCAGCTCACCTCTACCTCCACCCGCTAACTATGGCTACACCTTC | CASSPLPPPANYGYTF
TRBJ1-1 | TRBV4-3 | - | TRBD1 | TGCGCCAGCAGCCAGACTATAGGACAGGGAACTGAAGCTTTCTTT | CASSQTIGQGTEAFF
TRBJ1-5 | TRBV7-3 | - | - | TGTGCCAGCAGCTTATCCGGAGGTCAGCCCCAGCATTTT | CASSLSGGQPQHF
TRBJ1-3 | TRBV28 | - | TRBD1 | TGTGCCTCCCGAGCAGGGGGGCTAAACACCATATATTTT | CASRAGGLNTIYF
TRBJ1-2 | TRBV7-9 | - | - | TGTGCCAGCAGCCAGTCCACAGGGCACAATGGCTACACCTTC | CASSQSTGHNGYTF
TRBJ2-1 | TRBV5-1 | - | - | TGCGCCAGCAGCTTGTGGGCAGGTAACTACAATGAGCAGTTCTTC | CASSLWAGNYNEQFF
TRBJ1-2 | TRBV5-4 | - | - | TGTGCCAGCAGTTCCAGCGCTGGCATTAGAGGCTACACCTTC | CASSSSAGIRGYTF
TRBJ1-2 | TRBV29-1 | - | - | TGCAGCGTTGAAGATCGGGGGAGGGAAAACTATGGCTACACCTTC | CSVEDRGRENYGYTF
TRBJ2-2 | TRBV4-1 | - | - | TGCGCCAGCAACCGGGCGTCGGGACAAACGAACACCGGGGAGCTGTTTTTT | CASNRASGQTNTGELFF
TRBJ1-5 | TRBV4-1 | - | TRBD1 | TGCGCCAGCAGCCAAGCTGGGACAGGTGTGTCCCAGCATTTT | CASSQAGTGVSQHF
TRBJ1-1 | TRBV5-1 | - | - | TGCGCCAGCAGCTCACAGGGTCGTGCCGCTGAAGCTTTCTTT | CASSSQGRAAEAFF
TRBJ2-1 | TRBV3-1/TRBV3-2 | - | TRBD1 | TGTGCCAGCAGGAAGGGACAGGGGGCTGTCAATGAGCAGTTCTTC | CASRKGQGAVNEQFF
TRBJ2-7 | TRBV15 | once | - | TGTGCCACCAGCTCTCCCGACAGCTACCTTACCCACGAGCAGTACTTC | CATSSPDSYLTHEQYF
TRBJ1-1 | TRBV5-1 | - | TRBD1 | TGCGCCTCCCAAAGGGACAGTTTGAACACTGAAGCTTTCTTT | CASQRDSLNTEAFF
TRBJ1-4 | TRBV5-8 | once | TRBD1 | TGTGCCAGCAGCTTGAGAGGGACAGCTACCACAAAACTGTTTTTT | CASSLRGTATTKLFF
TRBJ1-2 | TRBV28 | - | - | TGTGCCAGCAGTTTAGCGGTGATTAACTATGGCTACACCTTC | CASSLAVINYGYTF
TRBJ2-4 | TRBV5-1 | - | TRBD1 | TGCGCCAGCAGTTCAGGGACAGGGGAGTCCATTCAGTACTTC | CASSSGTGESIQYF
TRBJ2-7 | TRBV2 | - | - | TGTGCCAGCAAGGGCGGGTTCTCCTACGAGCAGTACTTC | CASKGGFSYEQYF
TRBJ2-5 | TRBV5-6 | few | TRBD1 | TGTGCCAGCAGTCTGTCAGGGGGCGGGGAGACCCAGTACTTC | CASSLSGGGETQYF
TRBJ2-2 | TRBV28 | - | TRBD1 | TGTGCCAGCAATACTCCGGGACAGGGCTCTTGGGAGCTGTTTTTT | CASNTPGQGSWELFF
TRBJ1-4 | TRBV6-5 | - | - | TGTGCCAGCAGTTACCGGGGGGGTAATGAAAAACTGTTTTTT | CASSYRGGNEKLFF
TRBJ2-3 | TRBV29-1 | few | - | TGCAGCGTTTGGGAGGGGGGCCTGCAGTATTTT | CSVWEGGLQYF
TRBJ1-3 | TRBV6-6 | - | - | TGTGCCAGCAGTCGGTCGGACGGGATGAGCTCTGGAAACACCATATATTTT | CASSRSDGMSSGNTIYF
TRBJ2-1 | TRBV5-1 | - | TRBD2 | TGCGCCAGCAGCCCCGAGCGGGAGGGCCGACGGAATGAGCAGTTCTTC | CASSPEREGRRNEQFF
TRBJ1-1 | TRBV5-1 | - | - | TGCGCCAGCAGCTTGCGGGCAGGGGTTGAAGCTTTCTTT | CASSLRAGVEAFF
TRBJ1-1 | TRBV2 | - | TRBD1 | TGTGCCAGCAGTGTAGACAGGGTCCGGTACACTGAAGCTTTCTTT | CASSVDRVRYTEAFF
TRBJ2-5 | TRBV3-1/TRBV3-2 | - | - | TGTGCCAGCAGCCAAGATGGAGGGGCTCTCCAAGAGACCCAGTACTTC | CASSQDGGALQETQYF
TRBJ2-5 | TRBV7-6 | - | TRBD2 | TGTGCCAGCAGCTTAGGGGCGGTACTAGCGGGGTACCGGGAGACCCAGTACTTC | CASSLGAVLAGYRETQYF
TRBJ2-7 | TRBV7-3 | - | - | TGTGCCAGCAGCCAGACGGGGGTCCTTAGCGAGCAGTACTTC | CASSQTGVLSEQYF
TRBJ1-3 | TRBV4-1 | - | - | TGCGCCAGCAGCCAAGATAATGGGCCCCGAAACACCATATATTTT | CASSQDNGPRNTIYF
TRBJ2-5 | TRBV18 | - | - | TGTGCCAGCTCACCACCGACACAAGAGACCCAGTACTTC | CASSPPTQETQYF
TRBJ2-1 | TRBV11-2 | - | - | TGTGCCAGCAACCCAAGTAAAAGCCGGAGCTCCTACAATGAGCAGTTCTTC | CASNPSKSRSSYNEQFF
TRBJ1-1 | TRBV18 | - | - | TGTGCCAGCTCATGGGCCGATAAAAACACTGAAGCTTTCTTT | CASSWADKNTEAFF
TRBJ2-3 | TRBV9 | - | TRBD1 | TGTGCCAGCAGCGAGGGCGGGACAGGGGTTGGAGATACGCAGTATTTT | CASSEGGTGVGDTQYF
TRBJ1-5 | TRBV5-1 | - | TRBD1 | TGCGCCAGCAGCTTGGGGCCTACAGGGGGTAATCAGCCCCAGCATTTT | CASSLGPTGGNQPQHF
TRBJ1-6 | TRBV7-2 | once | TRBD1 | TGTGCCAGCAGCTTTAAAGGGCCCAGGGGGAATTCACCCCTCCACTTT | CASSFKGPRGNSPLHF
TRBJ2-1 | TRBV2 | - | TRBD1 | TGTGCCAGCATGTCGTTCCGGACAGGGGGCGTGAGGAATGAGCAGTTCTTC | CASMSFRTGGVRNEQFF
TRBJ2-3 | TRBV7-8 | - | TRBD2 | TGTGCCAGCAGCTCGGGGACTAGTCCGGATACGCAGTATTTT | CASSSGTSPDTQYF